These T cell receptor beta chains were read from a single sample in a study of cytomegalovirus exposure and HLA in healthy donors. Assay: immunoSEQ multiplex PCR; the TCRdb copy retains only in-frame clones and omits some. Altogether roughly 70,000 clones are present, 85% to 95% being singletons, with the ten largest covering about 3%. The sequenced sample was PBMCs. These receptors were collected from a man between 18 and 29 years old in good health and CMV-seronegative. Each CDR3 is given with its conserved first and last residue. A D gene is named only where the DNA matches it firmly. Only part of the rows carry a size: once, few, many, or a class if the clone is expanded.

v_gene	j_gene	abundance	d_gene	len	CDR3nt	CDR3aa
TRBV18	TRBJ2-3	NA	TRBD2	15	TGTGCCAGCTCACCTAGCGGGGGATGGACAGATACGCAGTATTTT	CASSPSGGWTDTQYF
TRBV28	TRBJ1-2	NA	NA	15	TGTGCCAGCAGTTTTCCCCCCGGCAGGGCGGATGGCTACACCTTC	CASSFPPGRADGYTF
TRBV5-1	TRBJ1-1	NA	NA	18	TGCGCCAGCAGCTTGGCTACGTTGGGCAGTAATATGAACACTGAAGCTTTCTTT	CASSLATLGSNMNTEAFF
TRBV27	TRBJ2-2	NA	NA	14	TGTGCCAGCAGCGAAGTTGACAAGACCGGGGAGCTGTTTTTT	CASSEVDKTGELFF
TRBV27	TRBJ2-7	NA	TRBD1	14	TGTGCCAGCAGTCACCCGGGACAGTACTACGAGCAGTACTTC	CASSHPGQYYEQYF
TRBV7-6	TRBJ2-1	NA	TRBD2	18	TGTGCCAGCAGCCTAGGACTAGCGGGGGCCCCTCCCTACAATGAGCAGTTCTTC	CASSLGLAGAPPYNEQFF
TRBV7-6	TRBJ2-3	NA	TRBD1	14	TGTGCCAGCAGCCCGGACAGGAGGACAGATACGCAGTATTTT	CASSPDRRTDTQYF
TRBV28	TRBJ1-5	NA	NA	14	TGTGCCAGCAGGGAGGGTGCAGGCAATCAGCCCCAGCATTTT	CASREGAGNQPQHF
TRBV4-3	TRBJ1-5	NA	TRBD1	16	TGCGCCAGCAGCCAAGAGTGGGGACAGGGCGGTCAGCCCCAGCATTTT	CASSQEWGQGGQPQHF
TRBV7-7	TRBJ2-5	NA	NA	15	TGTGCCAGCAGCTTAGGGCAGGGAATGGGGGAGACCCAGTACTTC	CASSLGQGMGETQYF
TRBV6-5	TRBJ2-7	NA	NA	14	TGTGCCAGCAGTTACGGTGGGCAGTTCTACGAGCAGTACTTC	CASSYGGQFYEQYF
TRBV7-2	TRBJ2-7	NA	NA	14	TGTGCCAGCAGCTTAGCAGAAGCCACCTACGAGCAGTACTTC	CASSLAEATYEQYF
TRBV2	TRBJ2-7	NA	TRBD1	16	TGTGCCAGCAGTGTTAATCCGACAGGGGGGTTCTCCGAGCAGTACTTC	CASSVNPTGGFSEQYF
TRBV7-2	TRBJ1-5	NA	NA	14	TGTGCCAGCAGCCGGAGCGGCGGCAATCAGCCCCAGCATTTT	CASSRSGGNQPQHF
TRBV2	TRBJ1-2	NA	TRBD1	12	TGTGCCAGTGAAGGGACAGCTACGGGCTACACCTTC	CASEGTATGYTF
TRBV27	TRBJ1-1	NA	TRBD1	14	TGTGCCAGCAGTTTGAGACAGGGTCACACTGAAGCTTTCTTT	CASSLRQGHTEAFF
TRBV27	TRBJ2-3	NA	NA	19	TGTGCCAGCAGTCCCCTTACCTTAGACAGCATAACTAGCACAGATACGCAGTATTTT	CASSPLTLDSITSTDTQYF
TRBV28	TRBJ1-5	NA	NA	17	TGTGCCAGCGGCCGGCGTGAGGGCAGGCGGGTGCAACAGCCCCAGCATTTT	CASGRREGRRVQQPQHF
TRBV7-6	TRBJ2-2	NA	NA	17	TGTGCCAGCTCCACGGGGCGGGACTTTTTGAACACCGGGGAGCTGTTTTTT	CASSTGRDFLNTGELFF
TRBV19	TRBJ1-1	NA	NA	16	TGTGCCAGTAATGGCGGACTCACTACTCTGGACACTGAAGCTTTCTTT	CASNGGLTTLDTEAFF
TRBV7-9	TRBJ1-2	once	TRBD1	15	TGTGCCAGCAGCTTAGGGACAGGATGGGCATACGGCTACACCTTC	CASSLGTGWAYGYTF
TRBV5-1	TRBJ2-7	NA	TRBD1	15	TGCGCCAGCAGCTTAGGGACAGGGATTACCTACGAGCAGTACTTC	CASSLGTGITYEQYF
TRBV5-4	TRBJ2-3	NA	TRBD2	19	TGTGCCAGCAGCTTCCCGGGACTAGCGGGGGGGCCGAAATCAGATACGCAGTATTTT	CASSFPGLAGGPKSDTQYF
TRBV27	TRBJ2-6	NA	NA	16	TGTGCCAGCAGTTCACAGGGCTTTTCTGGGGCCAACGTCCTGACTTTC	CASSSQGFSGANVLTF
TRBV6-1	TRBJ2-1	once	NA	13	TGTGCCAGCAGTGAAGTCGGAGGGAATGAGCAGTTCTTC	CASSEVGGNEQFF
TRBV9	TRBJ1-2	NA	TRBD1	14	TGTGCCAGCAGCGCGGGACAGGGCGGGAGTGGCTACACCTTC	CASSAGQGGSGYTF
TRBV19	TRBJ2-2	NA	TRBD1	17	TGTGCCAGTAGTACCCGACAGGGTTTAGTGGGGACCGGGGAGCTGTTTTTT	CASSTRQGLVGTGELFF
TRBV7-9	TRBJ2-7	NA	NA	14	TGTGCCAGCAGCCCCCGAGACAGATACTACGAGCAGTACTTC	CASSPRDRYYEQYF
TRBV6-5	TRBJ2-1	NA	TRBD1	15	TGTGCCAGCAGCCCCGACAGGGCCATCTACAATGAGCAGTTCTTC	CASSPDRAIYNEQFF
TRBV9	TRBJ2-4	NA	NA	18	TGTGCCAGCAGCCGAAAACTAAACGGGAGCGGGGCCAAAAACATTCAGTACTTC	CASSRKLNGSGAKNIQYF
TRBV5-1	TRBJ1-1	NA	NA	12	TGCGCCAGCAGCTCGGGGAGGGATGAAGCTTTCTTT	CASSSGRDEAFF
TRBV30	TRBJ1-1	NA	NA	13	TGTGCCTGGGGGGGGAGCCAGAACACTGAAGCTTTCTTT	CAWGGSQNTEAFF
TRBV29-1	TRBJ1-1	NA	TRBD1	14	TGCAGCGTTGACTTTGGCGACAGGGGGACTGAAGCTTTCTTT	CSVDFGDRGTEAFF
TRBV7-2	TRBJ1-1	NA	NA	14	TGTGCCAGCAGCGGGGGGGGAGGGCCCACTGAAGCTTTCTTT	CASSGGGGPTEAFF
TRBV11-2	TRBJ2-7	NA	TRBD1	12	TGTGCCAGCAGCCGGACAGGGGACCAGCAGTACTTC	CASSRTGDQQYF
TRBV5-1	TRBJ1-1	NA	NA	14	TGCGCCAGCAGCTTGTTTCTGGGAGTAACTGAAGCTTTCTTT	CASSLFLGVTEAFF
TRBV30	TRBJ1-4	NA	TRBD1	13	TGTGCCTGGAACGGACAGGCCCCCGAAAAACTGTTTTTT	CAWNGQAPEKLFF
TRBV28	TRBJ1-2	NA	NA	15	TGTGCCAGCAGTTTATTCTTAGAGGGTCGGTATGGCTACACCTTC	CASSLFLEGRYGYTF
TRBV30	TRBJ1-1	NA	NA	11	TGTGCCTGGATGGGAGACACTGAAGCTTTCTTT	CAWMGDTEAFF
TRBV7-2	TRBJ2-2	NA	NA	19	TGTGCCAGCAGCTTAGATGATTTAAGACAGTTCGCGAACACCGGGGAGCTGTTTTTT	CASSLDDLRQFANTGELFF
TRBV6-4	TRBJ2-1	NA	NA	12	TGTGCCAGCAGTGACTCTATCGGACAGACCGTCTTC	CASSDSIGQTVF
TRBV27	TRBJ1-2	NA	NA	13	TGTGCCAGCAGTGCCAATGAGAACTATGGCTACACCTTC	CASSANENYGYTF
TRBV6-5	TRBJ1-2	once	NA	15	TGTGCCAGCAGTTACTCGAGACAGTATAACTATGGCTACACCTTC	CASSYSRQYNYGYTF
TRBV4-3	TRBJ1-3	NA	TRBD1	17	TGCGCCAGCAGCCAAGGACAGGGTATGGGAGCTGGAAACACCATATATTTT	CASSQGQGMGAGNTIYF
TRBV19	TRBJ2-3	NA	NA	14	TGTGCCAGTAGTATAGGACCCGGAGCTGATACGCAGTATTTT	CASSIGPGADTQYF
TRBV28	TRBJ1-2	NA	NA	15	TGTGCCAGCAGTTCATTAACAGGGTATAGCTATGGCTACACCTTC	CASSSLTGYSYGYTF
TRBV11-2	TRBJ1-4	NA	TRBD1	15	TGTGCCAGCAGCCCAGGCGGGACAGCTAATGAAAAACTGTTTTTT	CASSPGGTANEKLFF
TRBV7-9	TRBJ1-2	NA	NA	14	TGTGCCAGCAGCCCCCTGGCGGGGGTAAGAGGCTACACCTTC	CASSPLAGVRGYTF
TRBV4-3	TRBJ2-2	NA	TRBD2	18	TGCGCCAGCAGCCAGGGATTAGCGGGGGGGCTGGTTGGCGGGGAGCTGTTTTTT	CASSQGLAGGLVGGELFF
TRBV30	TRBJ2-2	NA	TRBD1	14	TGTGCCTCCAAATGGACAGGGGTGACCGGGGAGCTGTTTTTT	CASKWTGVTGELFF